The clone carrying this T cell receptor beta chain has a single count. Its antigen is undetermined. This CDR3 contains 13 residues. Germline CDR1 reads SGDLS; CDR2 reads YYNGEE. Trimming removed 0 bases from V and 4 bases from J, with 6 bases in between. Profiling relied on immunoSEQ multiplex PCR, and the TCRdb table lists in-frame clones only, not all of them. The sample yields roughly 53,000 clones, 85% seen once. This specimen belongs to a study of OX40 agonist ivuxolimab in advanced cancers. About the research overall: The patients' treatment was ivuxolimab, an agonistic anti-OX40 (CD134) antibody. Partial responses occurred in three patients (one hepatocellular carcinoma, two cutaneous melanoma). Regarding the study as a whole: Expanded clones tended on average to be more numerous among CD8+ T cells than CD4+.

The TCR comes from an adult with an advanced solid tumor such as melanoma, head and neck, liver or kidney cancer. The sequencing used CD4+ or CD8+ T cells sorted from blood, collected in a trial of the OX40 agonist ivuxolimab. The rearrangement links TRBV9 to TRBJ2-3; D is uncertain. In DNA, the CDR3 is TGTGCCAGCAGCGTAGGATTTGCAGATACGCAGTATTTT. It encodes CASSVGFADTQYF.